This TCR beta chain was identified during a study of PD-1 blockade in classical Hodgkin lymphoma. Study information: Patients were given intravenous nivolumab, 3 mg/kg, every 2 weeks.

The assay was immunoSEQ multiplex PCR, and TCRdb's table has in-frame clones only and misses some. The profile shows 40,000 or so clones, about 85% of them singletons. About this clone: Its antigen is not known.

Germline assignment: CDR1 SGHNT and CDR2 YYREEE (reference sequence). The CDR3 extends over 20 amino acids. Trimming at V came to 4 bases and at J to 0 bases, leaving 19 bases not matched to a gene. Brentuximab vedotin exposure varied among the patients, all of whom had relapsed after autologous stem cell transplantation. Broader study findings: Newly diagnosed and completely responding patients shared comparable baseline diversity. Only CD4+ TCR diversity, not CD8+, had risen significantly by C4D1. It was reported that newly diagnosed patients had less baseline TCR diversity than healthy donors.

The source material was peripheral blood mononuclear cells (PBMCs), sampled before the second cycle of nivolumab. The J gene is TRBJ1-3, the V gene TRBV5-4, with 7 bases lining up with TRBD1. The sequence was obtained from a human donor with classical Hodgkin lymphoma. The CDR3 is CASSLTTGSLLKTSGNTIYF. The CDR3 nucleotides read TGTGCCAGCAGCCTGACGACAGGGTCCCTTCTCAAGACCTCTGGAAACACCATATATTTT.